A selection of T cell receptor beta chains follows, all from one sample in a study of T cell repertoires in cytomegalovirus infection. No antigen has been assigned to these receptors. From the reads, TCRdb called clonotypes with MiXCR, one entry per CDR3 protein. The table has about 920,000 distinct CDR3 sequences, roughly 30% seen once. Material: cultured CD8+ T cells from PBMCs, obtained from culture after CMV antigen stimulation. These TCRs come from a human donor in good health (CMV status not recorded). Some clones in this sample may be carry-over from other donors' samples. Each CDR3 is given with its conserved first and last residue. Fields, in order: V gene, J gene, D gene, clone size, CDR3 DNA, CDR3 protein. D genes are given only for firm matches. Clone size is shown for a subset of rows, as once, few, many or a class of expanded clone.

V gene: TRBV19
J gene: TRBJ2-4
D gene: TRBD1
clone size: few
CDR3 DNA: TGTGCCAGTAGTACCTCAGGGGGCTCGGGAAACATTCAGTACTTC
CDR3 protein: CASSTSGGSGNIQYF

V gene: TRBV7-8
J gene: TRBJ2-7
D gene: -
clone size: many
CDR3 DNA: TGTGCCAGCAGCTTAGCGATAGGTTCCCAAGGGCAGTACTTC
CDR3 protein: CASSLAIGSQGQYF

V gene: TRBV4-3
J gene: TRBJ1-4
D gene: -
clone size: -
CDR3 DNA: TGCGCCAGCAGCCCGACGGTTCCGCCTAATGAAAAACTGTTTTTT
CDR3 protein: CASSPTVPPNEKLFF

V gene: TRBV10-2
J gene: TRBJ2-7
D gene: TRBD1
clone size: -
CDR3 DNA: TGCGCCAGCATTAGGGACAGGGTCCCCTACGAGCAGTACTTC
CDR3 protein: CASIRDRVPYEQYF

V gene: TRBV7-6
J gene: TRBJ2-1
D gene: -
clone size: -
CDR3 DNA: TGTGCCAGCAGGGCCGCCACGACCCCTATCAATGAGCAGTTCTTC
CDR3 protein: CASRAATTPINEQFF

V gene: TRBV4-1
J gene: TRBJ2-5
D gene: TRBD2
clone size: -
CDR3 DNA: TGCGCCAGCAGCCAAGTCGTGGTAGCGGGGGGGCAAGAGACCCAGTACTTC
CDR3 protein: CASSQVVVAGGQETQYF

V gene: TRBV7-3
J gene: TRBJ1-1
D gene: -
clone size: few
CDR3 DNA: TGTGCCAGCAGCTCCAAAGCCGACACTGAAGCTTTCTTT
CDR3 protein: CASSSKADTEAFF

V gene: TRBV19
J gene: TRBJ1-4
D gene: -
clone size: -
CDR3 DNA: TGTGCCAGTAGCATTTACCTAAATGAAAAACTGTTTTTT
CDR3 protein: CASSIYLNEKLFF

V gene: TRBV7-6
J gene: TRBJ2-1
D gene: TRBD2
clone size: few
CDR3 DNA: TGTGCCAGCAGCGGGAGGACTAGCGGGTTTCAGTACAATGAGCAGTTCTTC
CDR3 protein: CASSGRTSGFQYNEQFF

V gene: TRBV11-1
J gene: TRBJ2-1
D gene: -
clone size: many
CDR3 DNA: TGTGCCAGCAAATTAGGGGGGAACCTAGCCTACAATGAGCAGTTCTTC
CDR3 protein: CASKLGGNLAYNEQFF

V gene: TRBV20-1
J gene: TRBJ1-2
D gene: -
clone size: few
CDR3 DNA: TGCAGTGCCCCGGGGATTTACACGGGGTCTAACTATGGCTACACCTTC
CDR3 protein: CSAPGIYTGSNYGYTF

V gene: TRBV12-5
J gene: TRBJ1-2
D gene: -
clone size: -
CDR3 DNA: TGTGCTAGTGGTTTGGCAGGTCTCTTCTATGGCTACACCTTC
CDR3 protein: CASGLAGLFYGYTF

V gene: TRBV7-9
J gene: TRBJ2-3
D gene: TRBD2
clone size: many
CDR3 DNA: TGTGCCAGCAGCCCGACTAGCCCAGATACGCAGTATTTT
CDR3 protein: CASSPTSPDTQYF

V gene: TRBV7-9
J gene: TRBJ2-5
D gene: -
clone size: -
CDR3 DNA: TGTGCCAGCAGCGGCCAGGGTGGGGAGACCCAGTACTTC
CDR3 protein: CASSGQGGETQYF

V gene: TRBV7-8
J gene: TRBJ1-6
D gene: -
clone size: few
CDR3 DNA: TGTGCCAGCAGCCCCAGGTGGAAGGCGACCAATAATTCACCCCTCCACTTT
CDR3 protein: CASSPRWKATNNSPLHF

V gene: TRBV7-6
J gene: TRBJ2-2
D gene: -
clone size: few
CDR3 DNA: TGTGCTAGCAGCTTAGCCCCGGCGACCTCGGGCGGGGAGCTGTTTTTT
CDR3 protein: CASSLAPATSGGELFF

V gene: TRBV7-2
J gene: TRBJ2-7
D gene: -
clone size: many
CDR3 DNA: TGTGCCAGCAGCTTAGGACTTGGAGCCTACGAGCAGTACTTC
CDR3 protein: CASSLGLGAYEQYF

V gene: TRBV5-4
J gene: TRBJ2-7
D gene: -
clone size: -
CDR3 DNA: TGTGCCAGCAGCATGTCAGGGGCGCTGAACGAGCAGTACTTC
CDR3 protein: CASSMSGALNEQYF

V gene: TRBV7-7
J gene: TRBJ2-7
D gene: TRBD2
clone size: -
CDR3 DNA: TGTGCTAGCAGCCCAGGGAGGGTGCCCTACGAGCAGTACTTC
CDR3 protein: CASSPGRVPYEQYF

V gene: TRBV10-3
J gene: TRBJ2-1
D gene: -
clone size: few
CDR3 DNA: TGTGCCATCAGTGAGTCGAGGGTAGGGTCCTACAATGAGCAGTTCTTC
CDR3 protein: CAISESRVGSYNEQFF

V gene: TRBV6-5
J gene: TRBJ2-1
D gene: -
clone size: -
CDR3 DNA: TGTGCCAGCATGTCTGGGGCCGAGCAGTTCTTC
CDR3 protein: CASMSGAEQFF

V gene: TRBV10-2
J gene: TRBJ2-7
D gene: -
clone size: -
CDR3 DNA: TGCGCCAGCAGTCCTTCGGGATCCCTCAGTTGGTTAAACGAGCAGTACTTC
CDR3 protein: CASSPSGSLSWLNEQYF

V gene: TRBV7-6
J gene: TRBJ1-1
D gene: TRBD1
clone size: many
CDR3 DNA: TGTGCCAGCAGCGCACAGGGGCCTGAAGCTTTCTTT
CDR3 protein: CASSAQGPEAFF

V gene: TRBV6-5
J gene: TRBJ2-2
D gene: -
clone size: few
CDR3 DNA: TGTGCCAGCAGTTACGGGCAGGGGAGGAGCGGGGAGCTGTTTTTT
CDR3 protein: CASSYGQGRSGELFF

V gene: TRBV7-6
J gene: TRBJ1-2
D gene: -
clone size: -
CDR3 DNA: TGTGCCAGCAGCCTCGGGGGGGGGCCGGGCTATGGCTACACCTTC
CDR3 protein: CASSLGGGPGYGYTF

V gene: TRBV7-2
J gene: TRBJ1-2
D gene: TRBD1
clone size: many
CDR3 DNA: TGTGCCAGCAGCTCGGCAGGGGGCGCATTCTATGGCTACACCTTC
CDR3 protein: CASSSAGGAFYGYTF

V gene: TRBV4-3
J gene: TRBJ2-1
D gene: TRBD2
clone size: -
CDR3 DNA: TGCGCCAGCAGCCATCGTGCGACTAGCGGGGGCCTTAGACCCTACAATGAGCAGTTCTTC
CDR3 protein: CASSHRATSGGLRPYNEQFF

V gene: TRBV7-9
J gene: TRBJ2-7
D gene: -
clone size: many
CDR3 DNA: TGTGCCAGCAGACCCGAAACACGCTACGAGCAGTACTTC
CDR3 protein: CASRPETRYEQYF

V gene: TRBV6-8
J gene: TRBJ2-3
D gene: -
clone size: few
CDR3 DNA: TGTGCCAGCAGCCCCAAAGTAAGGGGGAGCACAGATACGCAGTATTTT
CDR3 protein: CASSPKVRGSTDTQYF

V gene: TRBV3-1
J gene: TRBJ2-3
D gene: -
clone size: -
CDR3 DNA: TGTGCCAGCAGCCAAGATGGACAGCTCGATACGCAGTATTTT
CDR3 protein: CASSQDGQLDTQYF

V gene: TRBV12-3/TRBV12-4
J gene: TRBJ2-2
D gene: -
clone size: few
CDR3 DNA: TGTGCCAGCAGTTTCGGTGTGGTCGCCGGGGAGCTGTTTTTT
CDR3 protein: CASSFGVVAGELFF

V gene: TRBV14
J gene: TRBJ2-2
D gene: -
clone size: -
CDR3 DNA: TGTGCCAGCAGCGTATGGGCAGGGGCGAACACCGGGGAGCTGTTTTTT
CDR3 protein: CASSVWAGANTGELFF

V gene: TRBV14
J gene: TRBJ1-2
D gene: TRBD1
clone size: few
CDR3 DNA: TGTGCCAGCAGCCAACTGACAGGGGTGGTGGACTATGGCTACACCTTC
CDR3 protein: CASSQLTGVVDYGYTF

V gene: TRBV5-6
J gene: TRBJ2-4
D gene: -
clone size: -
CDR3 DNA: TGTGCCAGCAGCGGGGGAGACACAAGCATTCAGTACTTC
CDR3 protein: CASSGGDTSIQYF

V gene: TRBV6-6
J gene: TRBJ1-2
D gene: -
clone size: -
CDR3 DNA: TGTGCCAGCAGTTACGTGCAGGGTAACGGTGGCTACACCTTC
CDR3 protein: CASSYVQGNGGYTF